The rows below give T cell receptor beta chains drawn from one sample of a study of monozygotic twins with inflammatory bowel disease. TCRdb reprocessed the 5' RACE reads and reports one entry per CDR3 protein, with no DNA. This table holds approximately 85,000 distinct CDR3 sequences. The sequencing sample was made of blood. Receptor source: a human donor with ulcerative colitis or Crohn's disease, or a healthy co-twin of an affected twin (not recorded which). Each CDR3 is given with its conserved first and last residue. Fields, in order: J gene, V gene, CDR3 protein.

>TRBJ2-4|TRBV20-1
CSARDPLIQYF
>TRBJ2-1|TRBV6-5
CASSYSFRTADNEQFF
>TRBJ1-5|TRBV19
CASTSGRAGDNQPQHF
>TRBJ1-4|TRBV18
CASSPGAGANEKLFF
>TRBJ1-1|TRBV12-3/TRBV12-4
CASSFGSTEAFF
>TRBJ1-1|TRBV9
CASSASPGFSNTEAFF
>TRBJ1-2|TRBV12-3/TRBV12-4
CASRRETGGIDGYTF
>TRBJ2-7|TRBV20-1
CSARSGVNEQYF
>TRBJ1-4|TRBV12-3/TRBV12-4
CASSLDDEKLFF
>TRBJ1-1|TRBV7-3
CASSLRAGGTEAFF
>TRBJ2-3|TRBV7-9
CASSSVPDQPTDTQYF
>TRBJ2-7|TRBV6-1
CASAGEVFEQYF
>TRBJ2-7|TRBV20-1
CSAPLVREQYF
>TRBJ2-4|TRBV5-4
CASSPTLAKNIQYF
>TRBJ2-3|TRBV7-6
CASSLVSLSNVDTQYF
>TRBJ2-5|TRBV29-1
CRVGVVGGSQETQYF
>TRBJ1-1|TRBV20-1
CSARVGPEAFF
>TRBJ2-1|TRBV3-1
CASSRSVSGGYGPFF
>TRBJ2-7|TRBV20-1
CSARVSGSYEQYF
>TRBJ1-5|TRBV6-5
CASGGLNQPQHF
>TRBJ2-7|TRBV7-3
CASSPTSGGREQYF
>TRBJ2-2|TRBV7-2
CASSLGDGGTGELFF
>TRBJ2-2|TRBV5-1
CASSSRVSGELFF
>TRBJ2-7|TRBV4-2
CASSQVPSIYEQYF
>TRBJ2-1|TRBV7-9
CASSLGQGPYPNEQFF
>TRBJ1-1|TRBV5-6
CASSLGTWNTEAFF
>TRBJ1-1|TRBV7-9
CASSLSRGTEAFF
>TRBJ2-1|TRBV7-2
CASSYFGGGNEQFF
>TRBJ2-5|TRBV9
CASSAPGVQETQYF
>TRBJ2-7|TRBV27
CASSILERGVGEQYF
>TRBJ2-1|TRBV5-1
CASSFLTSYNEQFF
>TRBJ2-7|TRBV6-1
CASSGRTGWYEQYF